The sequence of this T cell receptor (beta chain) was determined in a study of blood T cell repertoires in COVID-19. Study background: The United States, Italy and Spain were the sources of the acute and convalescent COVID-19 samples. Sources were T cells, B-cell-depleted T cells, or PBMCs; the material itself was cDNA or gDNA.

In the original workflow: Amplification with reference gene primers provided the estimates of nucleated cell counts. Using immunoSEQ multiplex PCR, the repertoire was profiled, and TCRdb retains in-frame clones only, with some absent. V and J calls and clone size are those listed in that table; D and trimming were worked out from the DNA. This sample has over 250,000 clones; over 70% occur once, and the top ten carry about 1.4%. Germline CDR1 is SGHAT and CDR2 is FQNNGV. The V gene lost 1 base and the J gene lost 3 bases, with 6 bases spanning the gap. CDR3 size: 13 residues. The receptor was derived from a woman between 40 and 50 years old who had recovered from COVID-19. What was sequenced was peripheral blood. This sequence joins TRBV11-2 and TRBJ1-2; no clear D gene. CDR3 residues: CASSLGGYYGYTF. Here the CDR3 DNA reads TGTGCCAGCAGCTTAGGCGGCTACTATGGCTACACCTTC.